The 26 T cell receptor beta chains given below trace back to one sample, sequenced in a study of blood T cell repertoires in COVID-19. The protocol was immunoSEQ multiplex PCR, while the TCRdb copy is restricted to in-frame clones and leaves out a portion. The sample contains some 150,000 clones, over 65% of which appear only once. Sequencing used peripheral blood. These receptors were obtained from a man aged 70-80 years with acute or convalescent COVID-19.

This sequence joins TRBV18 and TRBJ1-4, with 7 positions matching TRBD1. This CDR3 is built from 15 residues. The trim removed 2 bases at V and 5 bases at J, leaving 5 bases unmatched. Germline V gene lookup returns CDR1 KGHSH and CDR2 LQKENI. CDR3: CASSPIPGGNEKLFF. DNA for the CDR3: TGTGCCAGCTCACCAATTCCAGGGGGAAATGAAAAACTGTTTTTT.

This clone has more than one count but fewer than ten. The V gene is TRBV5-1, the J gene TRBJ2-3; perhaps TRBD2 as D (6 bases). The V gene lost 0 bases and the J gene lost 0 bases, with 8 bases spanning the gap. The length of the CDR3 is 15 residues. Germline loops: CDR1 SGHRS, CDR2 YFSETQ. This CDR3 is CASSLGGTSTDTQYF. In DNA, the CDR3 is TGCGCCAGCAGCTTGGGCGGGACGAGCACAGATACGCAGTATTTT.

The rearrangement links TRBV4-1 to TRBJ2-7, with 7 bases matching TRBD2. Germline CDR1 is MGHRA and CDR2 is YSYEKL. Trimming took 3 bases from V and 0 from J; bases not matched to a gene: 11. The CDR3 is 17 residues long. The CDR3 DNA reads as TGCGCCAGCAGCCAGGAGACCGGGCGGGGGTACTCCTACGAGCAGTACTTC. Its protein is CASSQETGRGYSYEQYF.

The chain couples TRBV5-1 to TRBJ2-3; maybe TRBD1 (6 bases). Germline assignment: CDR1 SGHRS and CDR2 YFSETQ. The CDR3 totals 16 residues. The V end was cut by 4 bases, the J end by 5 bases, with 20 bases between. The CDR3 is CASSTGVRQTGDTQYF. The CDR3 DNA reads TGCGCCAGCAGCACGGGTGTCCGGCAGACAGGAGATACGCAGTATTTT. Full variable domain (outside the CDR3, taken from reference TRBV5-1 and TRBJ2-3): KAGVTQTPRYLIKTRGQQVTLSCSPISGHRSVSWYQQTPGQGLQFLFEYFSETQRNKGNFPGRFSGRQFSNSRSEMNVSTLELGDSALYLCASSTGVRQTGDTQYFGPGTRLTVL.

This clone has only one observation. The chain couples TRBV5-1 to TRBJ1-4; D is uncertain. Trimming removed 5 bases from V and 0 bases from J, with 8 bases in between. The CDR3 sequence is 14 residues long. Per germline, CDR1 SGHRS and CDR2 YFSETQ. The CDR3 DNA is TGCGCCAGCAGTGAATTAGCAACTAATGAAAAACTGTTTTTT. This codes for CASSELATNEKLFF.

This chain connects TRBV3-1 (or the pseudogene TRBV3-2) to TRBJ2-7; 12 positions agree with TRBD2. The V gene's germline CDR1 is LGHDT and CDR2 YNNKEL (reference sequence). The V segment lost 4 bases and the J segment 1 base; nucleotides outside the gene matches: 5. The CDR3 has 16 residues. As DNA, the CDR3 is TGTGCCAGCAGCCCGGGACTAGCGGGCTGGTCCTACGAGCAGTACTTC. This gives the protein CASSPGLAGWSYEQYF.

A note on this clone: It is unclear where the CDR3 begins or ends on the DNA, so no DNA is shown, and the CDR3 is as TCRdb lists it. This chain connects TRBV6-6 to TRBJ1-6. The germline V gene encodes CDR1 MNHNY and CDR2 SVGAGI (reference sequence). The CDR3 is 13 residues long, counting both termini. CDR3: CASSSSNLKLLHF.

The J gene is TRBJ2-6, the V gene TRBV7-2, with D uncertain. Germline V CDR1 and CDR2: SGHTA, FQGNSA. Trimming cost V 1 base and J 13 bases, with 14 bases left between them. The CDR3 is 14 residues long. The CDR3 here is CASSLDAAVDVLTF. CDR3 sequence (DNA): TGTGCCAGCAGCTTAGACGCGGCCGTCGATGTCCTGACTTTC.

This sequence joins TRBV14 and TRBJ1-6, with a possible D match to TRBD1 (5 bases). Trimming removed 1 base at V and 8 bases at J, with 15 bases between. Germline-derived CDR1 and CDR2 are SGHDN and FVKESK. CDR3 size: 16 residues. The CDR3 loop is CASSQGSPGRHSPLHF. The CDR3 nucleotides are TGTGCCAGCAGCCAAGGTTCCCCAGGGAGGCATTCACCCCTCCACTTT.

The rearrangement joins TRBV9 to TRBJ2-3, with a possible D match to TRBD2 (6 bases). Germline-derived CDR1 and CDR2 are SGDLS and YYNGEE. The CDR3 is 16 amino acids. V lost 0 bases and J lost 3, with 14 bases in between. CDR3 nucleotides: TGTGCCAGCAGCGTAGACGCGGGGAAAGGTACAGATACGCAGTATTTT. Residues: CASSVDAGKGTDTQYF.

The V call is TRBV6-1, the J call TRBJ2-5, with a possible D match to TRBD2 (6 bases). V was cut by 1 base and J by 5 bases, with 11 bases left in between. CDR1 is MNHNS and CDR2 is SASEGT in the germline V gene. CDR3 length: 14 amino acids. Here the CDR3 DNA reads TGTGCCAGCAGTGAAGTCACTAGCTGGGAGACCCAGTACTTC. It encodes CASSEVTSWETQYF.

The chain links TRBV2 to TRBJ2-1; D unclear. The V gene lost 7 bases and the J gene lost 6 bases, with 10 bases spanning the gap. Germline V gives CDR1 SNHLY, CDR2 FYNNEI. This CDR3 has 12 amino acids. DNA of the CDR3: TGTGCCAGCATCCGAGAAATCAATGAGCAGTTCTTC. Encoded protein: CASIREINEQFF.

The chain carries TRBV25-1 and TRBJ2-4; 8 positions match TRBD1. V lost 3 bases and J lost 8; bases outside the gene matches: 12. From germline, CDR1 is MGHDK and CDR2 SYGVNS. This CDR3 comprises 16 residues. The chain's CDR3 is CASSDPPGQGRDIQYF. CDR3 sequence (DNA): TGTGCCAGCAGTGACCCGCCCGGACAGGGTCGGGACATTCAGTACTTC.

This chain joins TRBV3-1 (or the pseudogene TRBV3-2) and TRBJ1-2; 7 nucleotides line up with TRBD1. Trimming at V came to 4 bases and at J to 4 bases, leaving 6 bases not matched to a gene. This CDR3 spans 14 amino acids. Germline assignment: CDR1 LGHDT and CDR2 YNNKEL (reference sequence). CDR3 bases: TGTGCCAGCAGCCTCCCGGGACAGCTCTATGGCTACACCTTC. It specifies CASSLPGQLYGYTF.

The chain combines TRBV6-5 with TRBJ2-7, with 11 bases that match TRBD1. V was clipped by 6 bases and J by 6 bases; unmatched bases: 4. The CDR3 covers 13 residues. In germline, CDR1 is MNHEY, CDR2 SVGAGI. CDR3 region: CASRGQGALEQYF. The CDR3 nucleotides read TGTGCCAGCAGAGGACAGGGGGCTCTCGAGCAGTACTTC.

J is TRBJ1-5 and V is TRBV5-1, with TRBD1 matching 8 bases. The junction had 6 bases not matched to a gene; V was cut back by 4 bases and J by 3 bases. In germline, CDR1 is SGHRS, CDR2 YFSETQ. This CDR3 has 15 amino acids. CDR3 loop: CASSAWTGSNQPQHF. CDR3 nucleotides: TGCGCCAGCAGCGCATGGACAGGGTCCAATCAGCCCCAGCATTTT.

With respect to this clone: Other DNA variants within this sample encode the same CDR3. This rearrangement joins TRBV3-1 (or the pseudogene TRBV3-2) to TRBJ1-5; TRBD1 is a possible D gene (5 bases). This CDR3 comprises 14 residues. V was cut by 1 base and J by 5 bases, with 9 bases left in between. Germline V lookup: CDR1 LGHDT, CDR2 YNNKEL (reference sequence). The DNA of the CDR3 is TGTGCCAGCAGCCAAGGAACAGGCGATCAGCCCCAGCATTTT. It encodes CASSQGTGDQPQHF.

V and J are TRBV12-2 and TRBJ2-2; the D segment call TRBD1 is taken from the table without a DNA check. TRBV12-2 is a pseudogene. The CDR3 contains 15 residues. The CDR3 is CASRLRTGAAGELFF. CDR3 nucleotides: TGTGCAAGTCGCCTCCGGACAGGGGCCGCCGGGGAGCTGTTTTTT.

The V and J genes are TRBV28 and TRBJ2-2, with a tentative D call TRBD1 (5 bases). Germline CDR1 and CDR2: MDHEN and SYDVKM. Deletions cut 4 bases from V and 0 bases from J, with 9 bases between. This CDR3 spans 15 amino acids. CDR3 nucleotides: TGTGCCAGCAGTTCACAGGTTTCGAACACCGGGGAGCTGTTTTTT. The encoded protein is CASSSQVSNTGELFF.

This clone was picked up a small number of times. The V call is TRBV19, the J call TRBJ2-2; 9 nucleotides match TRBD1. V gave up 3 bases and J gave up 7 bases; unmatched junction bases: 12. Looked up from germline, CDR1 is LNHDA and CDR2 is SQIVND (reference sequence). The CDR3 contains 17 residues. CDR3 protein: CASSIRVQGAFGGELFF. DNA for the CDR3: TGTGCCAGTAGTATTAGGGTACAGGGGGCGTTCGGCGGGGAGCTGTTTTTT.

The chain links TRBV13 to TRBJ2-7; 10 nucleotides align to TRBD1. CDR1 PRHDT and CDR2 FYEKMQ come from the germline V gene (reference sequence). CDR3 size: 14 residues. The ends lost 5 bases at V and 9 bases at J; junction bases unmatched: 10. The CDR3 nucleotides read TGTGCCAGCAGCAACAGGACAGGGGGATTCGGGCAGTACTTC. It translates to CASSNRTGGFGQYF.

The rearrangement uses TRBV6-1 and TRBJ1-5; TRBD1 matches at 7 bases. From germline, CDR1 is MNHNS and CDR2 SASEGT. The J segment lost 2 bases and the V segment lost 4 bases, leaving 20 bases of the junction unmatched. The length of the CDR3 is 20 residues. This CDR3 reads CASSVTTGSIGFVGNQPQHF. The CDR3 coding sequence is TGTGCCAGCAGTGTAACGACAGGGTCCATCGGCTTCGTCGGCAATCAGCCCCAGCATTTT.

The chain is built from TRBV4-1 and TRBJ2-1; 7 nucleotides match TRBD2. CDR1 and CDR2 (germline): MGHRA, YSYEKL. The J segment lost 1 base and the V segment lost 1 base, leaving 1 base of the junction unmatched. The CDR3 extends over 15 amino acids. In nucleotides, the CDR3 is TGCGCCAGCAGCCAAGGGCGGGAGTCCTACAATGAGCAGTTCTTC. Translation gives CASSQGRESYNEQFF.

This sequence joins TRBV27 and TRBJ1-1; 8 bases line up with TRBD1. Germline assignment: CDR1 MNHEY and CDR2 SMNVEV (reference sequence). This CDR3 spans 15 amino acids. The J segment lost 7 bases and the V segment lost 3 bases, leaving 10 bases of the junction unmatched. Written as DNA, the CDR3 is TGTGCCAGCAGTTTCACGACAGGGGATTTTGGTGAAGCTTTCTTT. Translation gives CASSFTTGDFGEAFF.

This chain connects TRBV9 to TRBJ2-7; 8 bases are shared with TRBD1. J gave up 2 bases and V 0 bases, and 10 bases lay outside the gene matches. From germline, CDR1 is SGDLS and CDR2 YYNGEE. The CDR3 is made up of 17 amino acids. The CDR3: CASSVGGGGQGTYEQYF. The CDR3 DNA follows: TGTGCCAGCAGCGTAGGGGGCGGCGGACAGGGAACCTACGAGCAGTACTTC.

The rearrangement joins TRBV19 to TRBJ2-6; a possible D gene is TRBD1 (5 bases). CDR3 length equals 17 residues. CDR1 is LNHDA and CDR2 is SQIVND in the germline V gene (reference sequence). V was shortened by 3 bases and J by 0 bases, with 12 bases between the two germline ends. CDR3 sequence reads: CASSMGDSPSGANVLTF. Here the CDR3 DNA reads TGTGCCAGTAGTATGGGCGACAGCCCCTCTGGGGCCAACGTCCTGACTTTC.